The rows below give T cell receptor beta chains drawn from one sample of a study of blood T cell repertoires in COVID-19. The repertoire was sequenced with immunoSEQ multiplex PCR; TCRdb's copy has only in-frame clones and lacks some. The sample holds about 73,000 clones, under 90% seen once. The material sequenced was peripheral blood. The receptors were gathered from a woman in her fifties or sixties with acute or convalescent COVID-19. CDR3s include the opening cysteine and the closing phenylalanine or tryptophan. The order of the fields is J gene, CDR3 length, V gene, CDR3 protein.

TRBJ1-1	12	TRBV19	CASSQGSPEAFF
TRBJ2-1	17	TRBV6-6	CASSPGGTNRGFNEQFF
TRBJ1-5	15	TRBV27	CASRRGQGVFQPQHF
TRBJ1-6	15	TRBV3-1/TRBV3-2	CASSLGQGGNSPLHF
TRBJ1-3	15	TRBV21-1	CASNRRRVSGNTIYF
TRBJ2-2	13	TRBV5-1	CASSAAGVRELFF
TRBJ2-1	11	TRBV13	CASTNLGEQFF
TRBJ2-3	18	TRBV7-3	CASSLSSGGIPSTDTQYF
TRBJ2-7	13	TRBV11-2	CASTSDRVDEQYF
TRBJ2-3	13	TRBV6-5	CASSRAGVLSQYF
TRBJ1-1	16	TRBV19	CATWDRGKRLVTEAFF
TRBJ1-1	13	TRBV2	CASQFTLNTEAFF
TRBJ2-7	15	TRBV18	CASSPRLAGIYEQYF
TRBJ2-7	14	TRBV5-4	CASSLEAGIAEQYF
TRBJ1-5	15	TRBV11-2	CASSLDTGGNQPQHF
TRBJ1-2	13	TRBV27	CASSLERNYGYTF
TRBJ2-2	14	TRBV2	CASSVGPNTGELFF
TRBJ2-3	14	TRBV4-2	CASSQAGSTDTQYF
TRBJ2-2	17	TRBV20-1	CSASSGTSGGNTGELFF
TRBJ1-1	15	TRBV7-8	CASNRGAGAYTEAFF
TRBJ2-1	14	TRBV11-1	CASSFKSFSNEQFF
TRBJ2-5	14	TRBV6-5	CASRTGGFQGAQYF
TRBJ2-3	15	TRBV6-1	CASSEAEGRADTQYF
TRBJ1-2	13	TRBV3-1/TRBV3-2	CASSHDRADGYTF
TRBJ1-2	14	TRBV29-1	CSVGQGAKTGGYTF
TRBJ2-7	16	TRBV24-1	CATSDATGGSSYEQYF
TRBJ2-3	19	TRBV30	CAWSVSGQAPSSSTDTQYF
TRBJ1-2	15	TRBV18	CASSPGTGETNGYTF
TRBJ1-4	15	TRBV10-3	CAISPQGNGDEKLFF
TRBJ1-6	14	TRBV6-5	CASIQGGGNSPLHF
TRBJ1-6	15	TRBV7-8	CASSSGQTYNSPLHF
TRBJ1-4	14	TRBV7-9	CASSFEGQHGKLFF
TRBJ1-2	17	TRBV6-2/TRBV6-3	CASSQMAGTGMELGYTF
TRBJ1-2	14	TRBV24-1	CATSDLSRDYGYTF
TRBJ1-2	12	TRBV28	CAAEGTFYGYTF
TRBJ2-2	14	TRBV3-1/TRBV3-2	CASSRTTNTGELFF
TRBJ2-1	16	TRBV7-3	CASSPQGVGSYNEQFF
TRBJ2-5	16	TRBV25-1	CASSESGAGGRETQYF
TRBJ1-1	14	TRBV18	CASSLDRVDTEAFF
TRBJ1-3	15	TRBV19	CASRRQGNSGNTIYF
TRBJ2-7	14	TRBV15	CATSRGQGGFEQYF
TRBJ1-3	15	TRBV6-5	CASRDRDIFGNTIYF
TRBJ1-4	14	TRBV5-1	CASSLGYTNEKLFF
TRBJ1-6	13	TRBV2	CASRAAVNSPLHF
TRBJ2-1	13	TRBV30	CALAGAIVNEQFF
TRBJ2-7	17	TRBV5-4	CASSLDAGGGSSYEQYF
TRBJ2-7	17	TRBV3-1/TRBV3-2	CASSQPKLAGVKGEQYF
TRBJ1-1	13	TRBV27	CASSFGPDSEAFF
TRBJ1-5	15	TRBV15	CATSRGGGSNQPQHF
TRBJ2-7	16	TRBV6-1	CASSEAPSGMLYEQYF
TRBJ1-4	15	TRBV29-1	CSVRRGSATNEKLFF
TRBJ1-6	19	TRBV5-6	CASSSDRDGGGDYNSPLHF
TRBJ1-5	13	TRBV12-3/TRBV12-4	CASSLSGNQPQHF
TRBJ1-6	14	TRBV5-1	CASSLTGGNSPLHF
TRBJ1-2	14	TRBV9	CASSNRQGATGYTF
TRBJ1-6	14	TRBV19	CASSRGQYNSPLHF